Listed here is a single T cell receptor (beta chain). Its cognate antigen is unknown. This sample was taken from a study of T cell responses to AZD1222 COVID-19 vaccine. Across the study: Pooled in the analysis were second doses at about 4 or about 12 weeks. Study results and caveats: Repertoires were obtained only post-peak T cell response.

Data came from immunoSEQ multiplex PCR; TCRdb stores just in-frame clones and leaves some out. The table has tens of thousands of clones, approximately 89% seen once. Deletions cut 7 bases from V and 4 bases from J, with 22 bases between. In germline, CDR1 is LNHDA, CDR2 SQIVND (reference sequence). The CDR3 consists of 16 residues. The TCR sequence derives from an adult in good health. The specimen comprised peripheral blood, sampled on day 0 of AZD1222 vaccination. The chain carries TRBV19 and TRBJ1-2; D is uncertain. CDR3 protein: CASKGDAGSLVYGYTF. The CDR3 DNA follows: TGTGCCAGTAAGGGTGATGCGGGGAGTCTGGTCTATGGCTACACCTTC.